This T cell receptor (beta chain) originates from a study of memory CD8 T cells in hepatitis C reinfection (dated by TCRdb to 2016 to 2017). Study-wide context: Among the donors, three cleared two back-to-back HCV infections on their own, whereas two got rid of a primary infection but ended up chronically infected after reinfection. Previously published longitudinal data on tetramer+ CD8 T cell frequency were used to pick the peak reinfection time point. Between about 2009 and 2012, five reinfection cases that had stored pre-reinfection samples were identified. Across an HCV reinfection episode in several donors, the study followed the TCR beta repertoire of virus-specific CD8 T cells over time. Peak reinfection samples were obtained 3 to 8 weeks after detection of reinfection. A case counted as HCV reinfection when an HCV RNA test came back positive after two negative tests taken at least 60 days apart. In the reinfection study, participants who had resolved a prior HCV infection were followed every 3 months. General findings and caveats noted by the study authors: With only five donors, the study could not reach definitive conclusions about public clonotypes linked to secondary clearance.

In light of the paper, this sample's time point label describes: peak reinfection, 3 to 8 weeks after reinfection detection. Sorted cells were sequenced directly ex vivo, with no in vitro expansion before TCR sequencing. Donors were people who inject drugs enrolled in the Montreal Acute Hepatitis C Cohort Study (HEPCO) in Canada. Total naive CD8 T cells, sorted as viable CD3+ CD8+ CD45RO-, came from a couple of donors at all three reinfection time points as controls. Before sorting, cryopreserved peripheral blood mononuclear cells were thawed and used as the source for purifying CD8 T cells. CD8 T cells were enriched by negative selection with the MACS CD8+ T cell Isolation Kit. Cells were sorted on a BD FACSAria II sorter running FACSDiva software, and FlowJo was used to analyze the data. The library was built by means of the immunoSEQ multiplex PCR assay. Genomic DNA was extracted from sorted cells, and the TCR beta V, D and J regions were sequenced by Adaptive Biotechnologies' automated high-throughput method. CDR3 regions were amplified with a two-step, bias-controlled multiplex PCR. An Illumina instrument was used to sequence the amplified TCR beta libraries. The paper's processing steps were these. Demultiplexed reads were processed to reduce amplification and sequencing bias, and CDR3 sequences were assigned to gene families using the IMGT database. ImmunoSEQ software version 2.0 was used to analyze repertoire data. Clonotype lists were filtered to remove out-of-frame sequences as well as sequences containing stop codons in the CDR3. Clonotypes with a frequency below 0.01% were excluded because such clonotypes corresponded to less than one cell. Richness was computed as observed richness divided by input cell number, and evenness as Shannon entropy divided by log observed richness. To measure repertoire diversity and how similar the repertoire was between time points, Simpson diversity and Morisita-Horn overlap indices were applied. Clonotypes were categorized as dominant (>1%), sub-dominant (0.5-0.99%), low abundance (0.1-0.49%) or lowest abundance (<0.1%). For the germline index, total nucleotide additions were subtracted from total CDR3 length, and that difference was then divided by total CDR3 length. Entries here come from immuneACCESS through TCRdb and include only in-frame sequences with V and J called. Some clones fail to appear in such tables; in the studies checked, an unresolved V gene covers under half of the shortfall, and the cause of the remainder is unknown. V and J calls and clone size are as listed in that table; D and trimming were resolved from the DNA. The sample contains about 47,000 clones, around nine tenths of them found a single time. 1% to 1.5% of the sample lies in the top ten.

To note about this clone: Its antigen is not yet known. No much larger clone exists at a distance of one base, and base qualities are not known.

This TCR was sampled from a man aged 18-30 years with hepatitis C virus infection. The sample taken for sequencing was naive CD8+ T cells sorted from blood. Interpreted using the paper, the cell subset or site label stands for: total naive CD8+CD45RO- T cells.

The CDR3 loop reads CASRTGVNTEAFF. The nucleotide sequence is TGTGCCAGCAGGACCGGAGTGAACACTGAAGCTTTCTTT. The receptor chain draws on TRBV27 and TRBJ1-1, with the D segment identity uncertain. According to the germline V gene (reference sequence), CDR1 reads MNHEY and CDR2 reads SMNVEV. The V and J ends are trimmed by 6 bases and 0 bases, leaving 8 bases between them. Counted from cysteine to phenylalanine, this CDR3 has 13 amino acids. CDR3 DNA only is kept here, 39 bases in frame from base 1.